The TCR beta chain under discussion was sequenced for a study of blood T cell repertoires in COVID-19. About the research overall: The United States, Italy and Spain provided the acute and convalescent COVID-19 samples. From T cells, B-cell-depleted T cells, or PBMCs came the material, which was cDNA or gDNA.

In the authors' methods: Counts of nucleated cells, estimated from reference gene primer amplification, were obtained. Profiled with immunoSEQ multiplex PCR; TCRdb holds only in-frame clones, not every one. V and J calls and clone size follow that table, whereas D and trimming were derived from the DNA. The data contain around 300,000 clones, approximately 84% of them singletons. The CDR3 spans 14 residues. Germline V gene data show CDR1 as LNHDA and CDR2 as SQIVND (reference sequence). V gave up 8 bases and J gave up 0 bases, with 11 bases separating them. This clone was counted a single time. The chain carries TRBV19 and TRBJ2-1; D may be TRBD2 (5 bases). This TCR came from a woman aged 25 to 39 who had recovered from COVID-19. The source material was peripheral blood. The CDR3: CASWSGNSYNEQFF. The CDR3, as DNA: TGTGCCAGTTGGAGCGGCAACTCCTACAATGAGCAGTTCTTC.